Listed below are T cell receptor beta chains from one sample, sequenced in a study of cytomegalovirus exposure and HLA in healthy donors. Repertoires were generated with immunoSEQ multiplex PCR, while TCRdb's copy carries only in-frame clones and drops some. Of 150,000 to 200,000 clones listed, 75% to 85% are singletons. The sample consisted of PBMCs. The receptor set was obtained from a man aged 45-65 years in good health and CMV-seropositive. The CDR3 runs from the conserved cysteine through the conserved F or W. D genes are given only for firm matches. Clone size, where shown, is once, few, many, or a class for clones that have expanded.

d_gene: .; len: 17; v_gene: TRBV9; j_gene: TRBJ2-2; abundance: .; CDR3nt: TGTGCCAGCAGCGTAGAGAGGCTCGACTCAAACACCGGGGAGCTGTTTTTT; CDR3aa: CASSVERLDSNTGELFF
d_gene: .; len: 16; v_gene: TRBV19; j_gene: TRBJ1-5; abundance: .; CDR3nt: TGTGCCAGTAGTATCCCCGGGAACTTGCGTAATCAGCCCCAGCATTTT; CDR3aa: CASSIPGNLRNQPQHF
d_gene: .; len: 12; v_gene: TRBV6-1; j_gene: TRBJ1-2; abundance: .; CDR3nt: TGTGCCAGCGCTGACAGACTCTATGGCTACACCTTC; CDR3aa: CASADRLYGYTF
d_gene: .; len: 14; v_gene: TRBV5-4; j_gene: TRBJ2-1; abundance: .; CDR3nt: TGTGCCAGCAGCGGCCAGACAGGAGACAATGAGCAGTTCTTC; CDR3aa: CASSGQTGDNEQFF
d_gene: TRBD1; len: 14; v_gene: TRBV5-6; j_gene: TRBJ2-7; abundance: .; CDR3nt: TGTGCCAGCACCTCCGGGACAGGGGCCTACGAGCAGTACTTC; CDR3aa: CASTSGTGAYEQYF
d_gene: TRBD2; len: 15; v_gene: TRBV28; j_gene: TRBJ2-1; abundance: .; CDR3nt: TGTGCCAGCACCCTCTCACGGGAGGGACGTAATGAGCAGTTCTTC; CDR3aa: CASTLSREGRNEQFF
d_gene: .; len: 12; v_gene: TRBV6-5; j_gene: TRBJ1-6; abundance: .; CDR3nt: TGTGCCAGCAGTCCCCTAGGATCGGCCCTCCACTTT; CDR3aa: CASSPLGSALHF
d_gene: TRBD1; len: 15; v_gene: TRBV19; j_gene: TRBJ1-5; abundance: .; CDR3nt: TGTGCCAGTACTGGACAGGGGTATAGCAATCAGCCCCAGCATTTT; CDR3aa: CASTGQGYSNQPQHF
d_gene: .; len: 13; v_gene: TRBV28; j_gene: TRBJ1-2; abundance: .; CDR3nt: TGTGCCAGCTCCCTTGGGAGAAACTATGGCTACACCTTC; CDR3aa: CASSLGRNYGYTF
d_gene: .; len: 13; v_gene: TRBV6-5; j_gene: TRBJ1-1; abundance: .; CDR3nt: TGTGCCAGCAGTTACTATATGAACACTGAAGCTTTCTTT; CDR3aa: CASSYYMNTEAFF
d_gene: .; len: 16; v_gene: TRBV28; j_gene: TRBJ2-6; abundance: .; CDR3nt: TGTGCCAGCAGTTTATGGTCAGGGGCTGGGGCCAACGTCCTGACTTTC; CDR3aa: CASSLWSGAGANVLTF
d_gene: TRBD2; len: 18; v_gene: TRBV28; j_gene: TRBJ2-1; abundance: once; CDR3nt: TGTGCCAGCAGCTCCTGGGGGGAGGGCAGAACAAGGGACAATGAGCAGTTCTTC; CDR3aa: CASSSWGEGRTRDNEQFF
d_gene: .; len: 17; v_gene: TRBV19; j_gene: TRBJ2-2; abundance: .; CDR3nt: TGTGCCAGTAGTATAGGGCTCCGACAGGACTACACCGGGGAGCTGTTTTTT; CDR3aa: CASSIGLRQDYTGELFF
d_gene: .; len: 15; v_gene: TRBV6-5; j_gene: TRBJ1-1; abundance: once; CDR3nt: TGTGCCAGCAGTTACTCCGGGAATCTGAACACTGAAGCTTTCTTT; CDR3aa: CASSYSGNLNTEAFF
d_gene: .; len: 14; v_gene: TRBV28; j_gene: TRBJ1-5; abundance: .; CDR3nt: TGTGCCAGCAGCACCGGGAGGAGCAATCAGCCCCAGCATTTT; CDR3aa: CASSTGRSNQPQHF
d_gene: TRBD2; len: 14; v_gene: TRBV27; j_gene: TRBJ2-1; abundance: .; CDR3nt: TGTGCCAGCAGATTAGCGGGAGGGCCGGATGAGCAGTTCTTC; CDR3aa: CASRLAGGPDEQFF
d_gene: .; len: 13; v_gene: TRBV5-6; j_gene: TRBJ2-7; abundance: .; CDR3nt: TGTGCCAGCAGCTTGGCGGACTTCTACGAGCAGTACTTC; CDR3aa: CASSLADFYEQYF
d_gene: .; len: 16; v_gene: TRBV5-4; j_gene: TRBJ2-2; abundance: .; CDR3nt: TGTGCCAGCAGCGGAAGTAGCAGAACGAACACCGGGGAGCTGTTTTTT; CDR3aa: CASSGSSRTNTGELFF
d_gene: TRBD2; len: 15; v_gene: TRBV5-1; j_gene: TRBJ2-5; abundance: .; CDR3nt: TGCGCCAGCAGCTCTAGCGGGGTATTTCAAGAGACCCAGTACTTC; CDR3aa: CASSSSGVFQETQYF
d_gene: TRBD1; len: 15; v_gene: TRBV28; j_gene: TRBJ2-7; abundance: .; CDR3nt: TGTGCCAGCAGGTGGTCCGGACAGGCTACCTACGAGCAGTACTTC; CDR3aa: CASRWSGQATYEQYF
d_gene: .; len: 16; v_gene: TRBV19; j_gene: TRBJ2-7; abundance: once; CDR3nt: TGTGCCAGTAGTATGGACCCGGACAGTCTTCGCTACGAGCAGTACTTC; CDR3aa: CASSMDPDSLRYEQYF
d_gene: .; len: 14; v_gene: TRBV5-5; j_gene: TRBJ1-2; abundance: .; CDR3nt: TGTGCCAGCAGCCAAGACACGGCTAACTATGGCTACACCTTC; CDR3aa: CASSQDTANYGYTF
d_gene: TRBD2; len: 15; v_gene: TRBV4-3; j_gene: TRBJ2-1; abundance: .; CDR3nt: TGCGCCAGCAGCCATGGGACTAGCAGGAACAATGAGCAGTTCTTC; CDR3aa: CASSHGTSRNNEQFF
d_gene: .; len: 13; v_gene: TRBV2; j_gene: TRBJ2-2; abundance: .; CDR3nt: TGTGCCAGCAGTATTCGCGACACCGGGGAGCTGTTTTTT; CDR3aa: CASSIRDTGELFF
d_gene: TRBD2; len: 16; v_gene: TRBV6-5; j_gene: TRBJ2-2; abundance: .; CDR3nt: TGTGCCAGCAGTTCGCTACTAGCGGGAGTGCTCGGGGAGCTGTTTTTT; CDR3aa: CASSSLLAGVLGELFF
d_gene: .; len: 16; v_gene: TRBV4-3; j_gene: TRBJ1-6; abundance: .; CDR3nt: TGCGCCAGCAGCCACCCGGGTCCGGGTCTTAATTCACCCCTCCACTTT; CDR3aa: CASSHPGPGLNSPLHF
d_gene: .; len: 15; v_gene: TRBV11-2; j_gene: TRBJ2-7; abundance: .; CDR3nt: TGTGCCAGCAGCCTAGGGGGGCGGATACTCTACGAGCAGTACTTC; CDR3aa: CASSLGGRILYEQYF
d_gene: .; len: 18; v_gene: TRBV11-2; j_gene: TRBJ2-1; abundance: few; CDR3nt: TGTGCCAGCAGCGTAGGGGGATCGGGGGAGCGCTCCTACAATGAGCAGTTCTTC; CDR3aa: CASSVGGSGERSYNEQFF
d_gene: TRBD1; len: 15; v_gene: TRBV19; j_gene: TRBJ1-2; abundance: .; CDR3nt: TGTGCCAGTAGTATGGGACAGGGTGGTATAGGTGGCTACACCTTC; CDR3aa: CASSMGQGGIGGYTF
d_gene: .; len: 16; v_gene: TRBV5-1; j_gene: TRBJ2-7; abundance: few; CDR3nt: TGCGCCAGCAGCCCGCAAACAGGGGGAGGGGTGGAACAGCAGTACTTC; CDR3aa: CASSPQTGGGVEQQYF
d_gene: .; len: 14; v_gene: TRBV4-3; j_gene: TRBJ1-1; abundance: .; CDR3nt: TGCGCCAGCAGCCAAGATCCGGGGAACACTGAAGCTTTCTTT; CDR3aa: CASSQDPGNTEAFF
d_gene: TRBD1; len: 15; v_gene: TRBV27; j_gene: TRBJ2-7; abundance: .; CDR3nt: TGTGCCAGCAGTTACGGGGACAGGGCTCCCTACGAGCAGTACTTC; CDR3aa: CASSYGDRAPYEQYF
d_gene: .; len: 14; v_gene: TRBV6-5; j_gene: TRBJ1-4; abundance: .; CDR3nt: TGTGCCAGCAGTTATAGGCAGGGAAATGAAAAACTGTTTTTT; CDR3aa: CASSYRQGNEKLFF
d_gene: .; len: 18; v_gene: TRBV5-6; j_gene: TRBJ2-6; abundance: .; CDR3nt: TGTGCCAGCAGCTTGAGCAGGAACTCTCCTTCTGGGGCCAACGTCCTGACTTTC; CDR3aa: CASSLSRNSPSGANVLTF
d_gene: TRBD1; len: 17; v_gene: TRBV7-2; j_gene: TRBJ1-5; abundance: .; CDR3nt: TGTGCCAGCAGCACCCGGACAGGGGGATCCGCAAGTCAGCCCCAGCATTTT; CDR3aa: CASSTRTGGSASQPQHF
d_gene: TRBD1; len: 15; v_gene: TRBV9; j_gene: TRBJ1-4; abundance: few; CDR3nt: TGTGCCAGCAGCGTAGAAGGGACAGGGAATGAAAAACTGTTTTTT; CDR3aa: CASSVEGTGNEKLFF
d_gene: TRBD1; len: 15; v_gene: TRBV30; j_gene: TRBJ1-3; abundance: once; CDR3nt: TGTGCCTGGAGGGCACAGGGGGCCAGTGGAAACACCATATATTTT; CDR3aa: CAWRAQGASGNTIYF
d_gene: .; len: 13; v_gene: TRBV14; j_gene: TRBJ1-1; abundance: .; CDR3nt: TGTGCCAGCAGCCAAGTCAGGAACACTGAAGCTTTCTTT; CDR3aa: CASSQVRNTEAFF
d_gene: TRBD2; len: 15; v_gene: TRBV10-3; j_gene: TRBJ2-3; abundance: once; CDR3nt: TGTGCCATCAGTGCACGGGGGGTACACACAGATACGCAGTATTTT; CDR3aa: CAISARGVHTDTQYF
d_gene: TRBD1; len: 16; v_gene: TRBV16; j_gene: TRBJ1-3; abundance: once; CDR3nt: TGTGCCAGCAGCCGGAAAGAGCCGACAGGGCGAAACACCATATATTTT; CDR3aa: CASSRKEPTGRNTIYF
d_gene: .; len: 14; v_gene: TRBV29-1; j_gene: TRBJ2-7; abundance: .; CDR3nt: TGCAGCGTTGAGGGGCACGGGCCTCCCTACGAGCAGTACTTC; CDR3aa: CSVEGHGPPYEQYF
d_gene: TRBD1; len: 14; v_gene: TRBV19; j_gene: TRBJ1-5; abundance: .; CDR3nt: TGTGCCAGTAGTATGGCAGGGGGAGCTCAGCCCCAGCATTTT; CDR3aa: CASSMAGGAQPQHF
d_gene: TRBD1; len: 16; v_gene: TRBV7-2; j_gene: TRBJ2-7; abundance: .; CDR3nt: TGTGCCAGCAGCTTAGATGGGACAGGGGGCCTATACGAGCAGTACTTC; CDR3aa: CASSLDGTGGLYEQYF
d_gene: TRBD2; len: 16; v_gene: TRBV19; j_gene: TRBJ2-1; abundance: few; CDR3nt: TGTGCCAGTAGTATTCGTGGGGGGGATACCGGCGGTGAGCAGTTCTTC; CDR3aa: CASSIRGGDTGGEQFF
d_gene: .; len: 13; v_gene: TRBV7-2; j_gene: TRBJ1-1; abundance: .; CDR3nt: TGTGCCAGCAGCCAAGGCGGGAACACTGAAGCTTTCTTT; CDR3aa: CASSQGGNTEAFF
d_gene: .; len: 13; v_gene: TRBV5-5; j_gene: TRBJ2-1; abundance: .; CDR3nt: TGTGCCAGCAGCTGGTACTCGCACAATGAGCAGTTCTTC; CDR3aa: CASSWYSHNEQFF
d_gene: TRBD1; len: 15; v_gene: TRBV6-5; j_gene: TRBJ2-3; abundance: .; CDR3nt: TGTGCCAGCAGTTACTCCGGACAGGCCACAGATACGCAGTATTTT; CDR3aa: CASSYSGQATDTQYF
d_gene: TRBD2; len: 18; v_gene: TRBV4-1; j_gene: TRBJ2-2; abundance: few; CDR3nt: TGCGCCAGCAGCCGGAACCCACCGGGGGGACTCAACACCGGGGAGCTGTTTTTT; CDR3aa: CASSRNPPGGLNTGELFF
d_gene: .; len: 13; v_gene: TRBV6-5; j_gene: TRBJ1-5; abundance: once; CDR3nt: TGTGCCAGCAGTTCACAGGGCGACCAGCCCCAGCATTTT; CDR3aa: CASSSQGDQPQHF
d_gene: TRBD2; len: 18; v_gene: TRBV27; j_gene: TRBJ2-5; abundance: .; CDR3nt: TGTGCCAGCAGTTCTCTTATTCACGGGAGGGCCGTCCAAGAGACCCAGTACTTC; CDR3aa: CASSSLIHGRAVQETQYF
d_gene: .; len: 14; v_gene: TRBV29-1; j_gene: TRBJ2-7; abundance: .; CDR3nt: TGCAGCCCCCAGGTGGGTGACGCGACCTACGAGCAGTACTTC; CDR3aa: CSPQVGDATYEQYF
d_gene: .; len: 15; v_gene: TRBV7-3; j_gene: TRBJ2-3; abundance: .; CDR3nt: TGTGCCAGCAGCGTTAGCGGAACCTTCACAGATACGCAGTATTTT; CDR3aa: CASSVSGTFTDTQYF
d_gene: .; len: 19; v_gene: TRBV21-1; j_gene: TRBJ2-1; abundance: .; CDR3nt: TGTGCCAGCAGCAAAGGACGACTGGGTAGCGGGGGGGCCTTGGATGAGCAGTTCTTC; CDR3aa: CASSKGRLGSGGALDEQFF
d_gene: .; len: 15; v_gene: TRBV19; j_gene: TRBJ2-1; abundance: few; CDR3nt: TGTGCCAGTAGCCCACGACTAGATGTAGGCAATGAGCAGTTCTTC; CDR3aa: CASSPRLDVGNEQFF
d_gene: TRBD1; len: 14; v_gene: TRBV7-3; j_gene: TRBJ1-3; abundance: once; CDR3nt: TGTGCCAGCAGCCCGGGACAGCCTGGAAACACCATATATTTT; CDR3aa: CASSPGQPGNTIYF